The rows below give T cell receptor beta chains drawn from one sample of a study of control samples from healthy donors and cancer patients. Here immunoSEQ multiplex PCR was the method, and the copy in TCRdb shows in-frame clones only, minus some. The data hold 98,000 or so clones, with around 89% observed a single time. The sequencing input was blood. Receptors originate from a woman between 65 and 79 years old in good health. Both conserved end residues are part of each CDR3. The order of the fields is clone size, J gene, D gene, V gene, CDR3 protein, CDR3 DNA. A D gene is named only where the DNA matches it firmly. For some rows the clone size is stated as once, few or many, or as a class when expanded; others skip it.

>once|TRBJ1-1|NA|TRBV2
CASRYPMDTEAFF
TGTGCCAGCAGGTACCCCATGGACACTGAAGCTTTCTTT
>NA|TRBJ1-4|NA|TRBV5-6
CASSSAGVNEKLFF
TGTGCCAGCAGCTCGGCGGGGGTTAATGAAAAACTGTTTTTT
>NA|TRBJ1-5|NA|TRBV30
CAWSVSSSGNQPQHF
TGTGCCTGGAGTGTATCCTCGTCCGGCAATCAGCCCCAGCATTTT
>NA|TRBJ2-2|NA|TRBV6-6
CASSGGTDNTGELFF
TGTGCCAGCAGTGGGGGGACAGACAACACCGGGGAGCTGTTTTTT
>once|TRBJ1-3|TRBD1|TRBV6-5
CASKEGALGNTIYF
TGTGCCAGCAAGGAGGGGGCTCTAGGAAACACCATATATTTT
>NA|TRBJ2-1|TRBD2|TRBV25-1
CASRSGGDVNEQFF
TGTGCCAGCAGGAGCGGGGGGGATGTCAATGAGCAGTTCTTC
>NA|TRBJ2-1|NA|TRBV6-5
CASSNLLEQFF
TGTGCCAGCAGCAACCTACTTGAGCAGTTCTTC
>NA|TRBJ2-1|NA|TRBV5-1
CASSPRGTSYNEQFF
TGCGCCAGCAGCCCCCGGGGAACCTCCTACAATGAGCAGTTCTTC
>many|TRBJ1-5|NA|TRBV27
CASSSKGFSNQPQHF
TGTGCCAGCAGTTCCAAAGGTTTTAGCAATCAGCCCCAGCATTTT
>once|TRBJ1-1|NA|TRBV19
CASSIVPATTPGKAFF
TGTGCCAGTAGTATAGTCCCAGCCACCACCCCGGGTAAAGCTTTCTTT
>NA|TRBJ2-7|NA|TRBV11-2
CASSLDVGAYEQYF
TGTGCCAGCAGCTTAGACGTGGGGGCCTACGAGCAGTACTTC
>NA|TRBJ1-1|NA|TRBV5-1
CASSNRTAGDTEAFF
TGCGCCAGCAGCAATCGGACAGCTGGGGACACTGAAGCTTTCTTT
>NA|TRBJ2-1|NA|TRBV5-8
CASSLAGKKQFF
TGTGCCAGCAGCTTGGCCGGTAAGAAACAGTTCTTC
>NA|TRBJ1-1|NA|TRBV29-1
CSVSKTSSNTEAFF
TGCAGCGTAAGTAAGACCTCCTCGAACACTGAAGCTTTCTTT
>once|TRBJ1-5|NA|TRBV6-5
CASTPGANQPQHF
TGTGCCAGCACCCCCGGTGCCAATCAGCCCCAGCATTTT
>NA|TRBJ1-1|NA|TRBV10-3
CAITSDGLNTEAFF
TGTGCCATCACTTCGGACGGCCTGAACACTGAAGCTTTCTTT
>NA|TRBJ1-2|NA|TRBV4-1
CASSQGEGTNYGYTF
TGCGCCAGCAGCCAAGGGGAGGGGACAAACTATGGCTACACCTTC
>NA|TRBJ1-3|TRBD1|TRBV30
CAWSVSGGEQYF
TGTGCCTGGAGTGTATCAGGGGGTGAGCAATATTTT
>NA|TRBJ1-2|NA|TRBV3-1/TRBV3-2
CASSQDIAPNYGYTF
TGTGCCAGCAGCCAAGATATAGCACCTAACTATGGCTACACCTTC
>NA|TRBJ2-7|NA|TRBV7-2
CASKTGLGAYEQYF
TGTGCCAGCAAAACGGGGCTAGGTGCCTACGAGCAGTACTTC
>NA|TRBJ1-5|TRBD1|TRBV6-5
CASSPGGDQPQHF
TGTGCCAGCAGTCCAGGGGGCGATCAGCCCCAGCATTTT
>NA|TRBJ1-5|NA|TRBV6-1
CASSESTVNQPQHF
TGTGCCAGCAGTGAGAGTACAGTTAATCAGCCCCAGCATTTT